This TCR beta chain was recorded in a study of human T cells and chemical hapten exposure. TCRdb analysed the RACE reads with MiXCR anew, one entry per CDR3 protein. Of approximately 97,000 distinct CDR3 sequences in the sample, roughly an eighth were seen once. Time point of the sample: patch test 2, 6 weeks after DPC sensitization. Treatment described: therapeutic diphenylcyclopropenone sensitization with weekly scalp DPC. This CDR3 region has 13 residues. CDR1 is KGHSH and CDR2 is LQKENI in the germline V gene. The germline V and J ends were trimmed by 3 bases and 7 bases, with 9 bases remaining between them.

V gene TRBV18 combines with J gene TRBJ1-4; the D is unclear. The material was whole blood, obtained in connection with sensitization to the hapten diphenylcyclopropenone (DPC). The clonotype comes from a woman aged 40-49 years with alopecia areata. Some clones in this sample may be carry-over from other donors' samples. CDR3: CASSPGRGEKLFF. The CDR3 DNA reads TGTGCCAGCTCACCCGGGCGGGGTGAAAAACTGTTTTTT.